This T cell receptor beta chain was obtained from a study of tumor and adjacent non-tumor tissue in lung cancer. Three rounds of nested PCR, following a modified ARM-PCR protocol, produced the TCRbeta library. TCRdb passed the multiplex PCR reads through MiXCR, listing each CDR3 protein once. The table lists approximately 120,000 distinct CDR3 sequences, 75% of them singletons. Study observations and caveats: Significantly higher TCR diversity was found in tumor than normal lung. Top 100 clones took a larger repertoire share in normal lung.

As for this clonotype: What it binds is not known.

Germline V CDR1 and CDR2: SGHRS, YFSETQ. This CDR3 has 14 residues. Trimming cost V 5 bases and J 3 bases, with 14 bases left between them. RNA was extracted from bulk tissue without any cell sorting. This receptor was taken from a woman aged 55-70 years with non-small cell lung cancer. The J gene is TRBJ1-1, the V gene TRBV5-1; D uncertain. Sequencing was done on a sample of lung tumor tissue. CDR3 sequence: CASSGEWSDTEAFF. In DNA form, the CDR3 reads TGCGCCAGCAGTGGCGAATGGTCGGACACTGAAGCTTTCTTT.